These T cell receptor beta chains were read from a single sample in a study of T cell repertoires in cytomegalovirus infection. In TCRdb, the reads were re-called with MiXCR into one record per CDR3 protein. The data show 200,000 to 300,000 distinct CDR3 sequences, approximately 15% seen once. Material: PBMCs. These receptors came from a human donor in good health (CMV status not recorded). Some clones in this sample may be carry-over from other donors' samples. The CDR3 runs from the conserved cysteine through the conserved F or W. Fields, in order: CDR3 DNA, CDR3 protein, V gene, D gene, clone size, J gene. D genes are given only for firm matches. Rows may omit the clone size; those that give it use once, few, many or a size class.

CDR3 DNA: TGTGCCAGCAGTTTTACCGGGACTAGCGGCACTGGGGGCACCGGGGAGCTGTTTTTT; CDR3 protein: CASSFTGTSGTGGTGELFF; V gene: TRBV6-6; D gene: TRBD2; clone size: few; J gene: TRBJ2-2
CDR3 DNA: TGCAGTGCTCGTCGCAGGGGAGACAATGAGCAGTTCTTC; CDR3 protein: CSARRRGDNEQFF; V gene: TRBV20-1; D gene: -; clone size: few; J gene: TRBJ2-1
CDR3 DNA: TGTGCCAGCAGCCATCTTGATACGCAGTATTTT; CDR3 protein: CASSHLDTQYF; V gene: TRBV3-1; D gene: -; clone size: -; J gene: TRBJ2-3
CDR3 DNA: TGTGCCAGCAGCCCCGGAGTCCGGGAGTGGAGCGGCCCTTACAATGAGCAGTTCTTC; CDR3 protein: CASSPGVREWSGPYNEQFF; V gene: TRBV7-9; D gene: -; clone size: few; J gene: TRBJ2-1
CDR3 DNA: TGTGCCAGCAGTTTCCCGGATGAGCAGTTCTTC; CDR3 protein: CASSFPDEQFF; V gene: TRBV28; D gene: -; clone size: many; J gene: TRBJ2-1
CDR3 DNA: TGTGCCAGCTCACCCGTCGGCGGGACGGTTTTTCCTACGAGGCAGTACTTC; CDR3 protein: CASSPVGGTVFPTRQYF; V gene: TRBV18; D gene: -; clone size: many; J gene: TRBJ2-7
CDR3 DNA: TGTGCCAGCAGTTACCCTGACAGGGGCATAGCTAACTATGGCTACACCTTC; CDR3 protein: CASSYPDRGIANYGYTF; V gene: TRBV6-1; D gene: TRBD1; clone size: few; J gene: TRBJ1-2
CDR3 DNA: TGTGCCAGCAGCACAGGGGTGGTGGGAGTGAATGAGCAGTTCTTC; CDR3 protein: CASSTGVVGVNEQFF; V gene: TRBV7-2; D gene: TRBD1; clone size: once; J gene: TRBJ2-1
CDR3 DNA: TGTGCCAGCAGGCCGGGAGTGAACACCGGGGAGCTGTTTTTT; CDR3 protein: CASRPGVNTGELFF; V gene: TRBV6-2/TRBV6-3; D gene: -; clone size: few; J gene: TRBJ2-2
CDR3 DNA: TGCGCCTCAGGGGTTAGTCCAGATACGCAGTATTTT; CDR3 protein: CASGVSPDTQYF; V gene: TRBV10-1; D gene: -; clone size: many; J gene: TRBJ2-3
CDR3 DNA: TGTGCCAGCAGAATGACAGGGGGAATGGGGGAGCTGTTTTTT; CDR3 protein: CASRMTGGMGELFF; V gene: TRBV28; D gene: TRBD1; clone size: -; J gene: TRBJ2-2
CDR3 DNA: TGTGCCAGCAGTGATTTTCAGGGAAAACTGTTTTTT; CDR3 protein: CASSDFQGKLFF; V gene: TRBV2; D gene: -; clone size: -; J gene: TRBJ1-4
CDR3 DNA: TGTGCCAGCAGTGATCTAGGGGGGGGTCCCGGGGAGCTGTTTTTT; CDR3 protein: CASSDLGGGPGELFF; V gene: TRBV25-1; D gene: -; clone size: few; J gene: TRBJ2-2
CDR3 DNA: TGCAGCGCCACGCGAAGTGGGAACACTGAAGCTTTCTTT; CDR3 protein: CSATRSGNTEAFF; V gene: TRBV29-1; D gene: -; clone size: -; J gene: TRBJ1-1
CDR3 DNA: TGTGCCAGCAGTTTAGGGAACGGGGGGGGGGAGCAGTTCTTC; CDR3 protein: CASSLGNGGGEQFF; V gene: TRBV28; D gene: TRBD2; clone size: -; J gene: TRBJ2-1
CDR3 DNA: TGTGCCAGCATCCCAGGCAGGTCCCAGGGTGAGACCCAGTACTTC; CDR3 protein: CASIPGRSQGETQYF; V gene: TRBV11-2; D gene: -; clone size: many; J gene: TRBJ2-5
CDR3 DNA: TGTGCCAGCAGCTCAAGACTGACGAATTCACCCCTCCACTTT; CDR3 protein: CASSSRLTNSPLHF; V gene: TRBV7-2; D gene: -; clone size: -; J gene: TRBJ1-6
CDR3 DNA: TGCAGCGCTTCGGGTGGGGCCAAGGACTATGGCTACACCTTC; CDR3 protein: CSASGGAKDYGYTF; V gene: TRBV29-1; D gene: -; clone size: -; J gene: TRBJ1-2
CDR3 DNA: TGTGCCAGCAGCCAAACAGGGAACAATGAGCAGTTCTTC; CDR3 protein: CASSQTGNNEQFF; V gene: TRBV7-2; D gene: -; clone size: many; J gene: TRBJ2-1
CDR3 DNA: TGTGCCAGCAGCTTAGCCGAGGGGCATCCACCCCTCCACTTT; CDR3 protein: CASSLAEGHPPLHF; V gene: TRBV7-2; D gene: -; clone size: few; J gene: TRBJ1-6
CDR3 DNA: TGTGCCAGTTCGCCTTTGGGACTCTACAATGAGCAGTTCTTC; CDR3 protein: CASSPLGLYNEQFF; V gene: TRBV6-2/TRBV6-3; D gene: -; clone size: many; J gene: TRBJ2-1
CDR3 DNA: TGTGCCAGCAACCGGGGAAATTCACCCCTCCACTTT; CDR3 protein: CASNRGNSPLHF; V gene: TRBV25-1; D gene: -; clone size: -; J gene: TRBJ1-6
CDR3 DNA: TGCAGCGTCCGGGTTGAGGGGGGTCATGAAAAACTGTTTTTT; CDR3 protein: CSVRVEGGHEKLFF; V gene: TRBV29-1; D gene: -; clone size: -; J gene: TRBJ1-4
CDR3 DNA: TGTGCCAGCAGCTTCTCAGGACCACCTTTGATCACTGAAGCTTTCTTT; CDR3 protein: CASSFSGPPLITEAFF; V gene: TRBV7-2; D gene: -; clone size: many; J gene: TRBJ1-1
CDR3 DNA: TGTGCCAGCAGTGAATTAGGTAACTACGAGCAGTACTTC; CDR3 protein: CASSELGNYEQYF; V gene: TRBV25-1; D gene: -; clone size: few; J gene: TRBJ2-7
CDR3 DNA: TGCAGTGCTACAAAGGACCTCTATGGCTACACCTTC; CDR3 protein: CSATKDLYGYTF; V gene: TRBV20-1; D gene: -; clone size: -; J gene: TRBJ1-2
CDR3 DNA: TGTGCCAGCAGCTTAGTGCTATGGGGGAATGGTGAAGCTTTCTTT; CDR3 protein: CASSLVLWGNGEAFF; V gene: TRBV7-2; D gene: -; clone size: many; J gene: TRBJ1-1
CDR3 DNA: TGTGCCACCACTCCTTCTAGCGGGAGGGTTGTGTTCTTC; CDR3 protein: CATTPSSGRVVFF; V gene: TRBV24-1; D gene: TRBD2; clone size: -; J gene: TRBJ2-1
CDR3 DNA: TGTGCCAGCAGCTTAGCTGCGCAGGCAACGAACACCGGGGAGCTGTTTTTT; CDR3 protein: CASSLAAQATNTGELFF; V gene: TRBV7-8; D gene: -; clone size: many; J gene: TRBJ2-2
CDR3 DNA: TGTGCCACCAGCAGAGGGGCGGGTAATCAGCCCCAGCATTTT; CDR3 protein: CATSRGAGNQPQHF; V gene: TRBV15; D gene: -; clone size: few; J gene: TRBJ1-5
CDR3 DNA: TGTGCCAGCAGCTTAAAGGTGTTAACTGAAGCTTTCTTT; CDR3 protein: CASSLKVLTEAFF; V gene: TRBV7-3; D gene: -; clone size: -; J gene: TRBJ1-1
CDR3 DNA: TGTGCCAGCAGTTGGAAGTCCGCAGATACGCAGTATTTT; CDR3 protein: CASSWKSADTQYF; V gene: TRBV12-3/TRBV12-4; D gene: -; clone size: -; J gene: TRBJ2-3
CDR3 DNA: TGTGCCAGCAGCCCCCTAAACAGGGTCCACGAGCAGTACTTC; CDR3 protein: CASSPLNRVHEQYF; V gene: TRBV7-9; D gene: -; clone size: -; J gene: TRBJ2-7
CDR3 DNA: TGTGCCAGCAGCCAACAGGGTTGGGACGCCTATGGCTACACCTTC; CDR3 protein: CASSQQGWDAYGYTF; V gene: TRBV14; D gene: -; clone size: -; J gene: TRBJ1-2
CDR3 DNA: TGTGCCAGCAGTTTTGGACAGGGGGGGCCCTACGAGCAGTACTTC; CDR3 protein: CASSFGQGGPYEQYF; V gene: TRBV27; D gene: TRBD1; clone size: -; J gene: TRBJ2-7
CDR3 DNA: TGTGCCAGCAGTCGCACAGTTGACTATGGCTACACCTTC; CDR3 protein: CASSRTVDYGYTF; V gene: TRBV28; D gene: -; clone size: many; J gene: TRBJ1-2
CDR3 DNA: TGTGCCAGCAGCTTTGCCCTTGAGTTTGGACAGCCCCAGCATTTT; CDR3 protein: CASSFALEFGQPQHF; V gene: TRBV7-2; D gene: -; clone size: many; J gene: TRBJ1-5
CDR3 DNA: TGTGCCAGCAGTTGGGGCGCGGGGGGCTTGAACACTGAAGCTTTCTTT; CDR3 protein: CASSWGAGGLNTEAFF; V gene: TRBV12-3/TRBV12-4; D gene: -; clone size: few; J gene: TRBJ1-1
CDR3 DNA: TGTGCCAGCAGCTTTACCGGAAACGGGGAGCTGTTTTTT; CDR3 protein: CASSFTGNGELFF; V gene: TRBV7-8; D gene: -; clone size: few; J gene: TRBJ2-2
CDR3 DNA: TGTGCCTCCAGGGGTAGCGGGGGACAAGAGACCCAGTACTTC; CDR3 protein: CASRGSGGQETQYF; V gene: TRBV2; D gene: TRBD2; clone size: few; J gene: TRBJ2-5
CDR3 DNA: TGTGCCAGCAGCTCAAAACCGGGACAGTATAATTCACCCCTCCACTTT; CDR3 protein: CASSSKPGQYNSPLHF; V gene: TRBV7-6; D gene: TRBD1; clone size: few; J gene: TRBJ1-6
CDR3 DNA: TGCAGTGCTAGAGATCGTAAAGGATGGAACGAGCAGTACTTC; CDR3 protein: CSARDRKGWNEQYF; V gene: TRBV20-1; D gene: -; clone size: -; J gene: TRBJ2-7
CDR3 DNA: TGCAGCGCTACAGGGCAGGGTCAAGGCTACACCTTC; CDR3 protein: CSATGQGQGYTF; V gene: TRBV29-1; D gene: -; clone size: -; J gene: TRBJ1-2
CDR3 DNA: TGTGCCAGCAGCGAGGAGGAGGACTTGAGGGGTTTTGCGGGGGGATACGAGCAGTACTTC; CDR3 protein: CASSEEEDLRGFAGGYEQYF; V gene: TRBV2; D gene: TRBD2; clone size: few; J gene: TRBJ2-7
CDR3 DNA: TGTGCCAGTAGTATAGTACAGCAAGAGACCCAGTACTTC; CDR3 protein: CASSIVQQETQYF; V gene: TRBV19; D gene: -; clone size: few; J gene: TRBJ2-5
CDR3 DNA: TGTGCCAGCAGCCAAGTAAGCGGGGGTTCCTACAATGAGCAGTTCTTC; CDR3 protein: CASSQVSGGSYNEQFF; V gene: TRBV4-1; D gene: TRBD2; clone size: -; J gene: TRBJ2-1
CDR3 DNA: TGTGCCAGCAGCTCCGACAGGGGTTTAAATGGCTACACCTTC; CDR3 protein: CASSSDRGLNGYTF; V gene: TRBV7-2; D gene: TRBD1; clone size: medium-sized; J gene: TRBJ1-2
CDR3 DNA: TGTGCCAGCAGCTTAGGAGGGGGCCGGGATGAAAAACTGTTTTTT; CDR3 protein: CASSLGGGRDEKLFF; V gene: TRBV7-2; D gene: TRBD1; clone size: many; J gene: TRBJ1-4
CDR3 DNA: TGTGCCAGCAGCTTAATGGGACTAGCGGAAGAGACCCAGTACTTC; CDR3 protein: CASSLMGLAEETQYF; V gene: TRBV11-3; D gene: TRBD2; clone size: many; J gene: TRBJ2-5
CDR3 DNA: TGTGCCAGCGGGCGGCGAGGGGAGAACTACGAGCAGTACTTC; CDR3 protein: CASGRRGENYEQYF; V gene: TRBV5-4; D gene: -; clone size: many; J gene: TRBJ2-7
CDR3 DNA: TGCGCCAGCAGCCAAGGGCCCACAGGGGACTACGAGCAGTACTTC; CDR3 protein: CASSQGPTGDYEQYF; V gene: TRBV4-1; D gene: TRBD1; clone size: -; J gene: TRBJ2-7
CDR3 DNA: TGTGCCATCAGTAAACTAGTTGCCTCCTACAATGAGCAGTTCTTC; CDR3 protein: CAISKLVASYNEQFF; V gene: TRBV10-3; D gene: -; clone size: -; J gene: TRBJ2-1
CDR3 DNA: TGTGCCAGCAGCTTAGATGTAGCGGGAGTTGGTAATGAGCAGTTCTTC; CDR3 protein: CASSLDVAGVGNEQFF; V gene: TRBV11-2; D gene: TRBD2; clone size: many; J gene: TRBJ2-1
CDR3 DNA: TGCAGTGCTAGAGGCGCCCCCCCGGGACTCAGAGCTTTCTTT; CDR3 protein: CSARGAPPGLRAFF; V gene: TRBV20-1; D gene: -; clone size: many; J gene: TRBJ1-1
CDR3 DNA: TGTGCCAGCAGCTTAAAAACAGGGGGTTTGAGCACTGAAGCTTTCTTT; CDR3 protein: CASSLKTGGLSTEAFF; V gene: TRBV7-8; D gene: TRBD1; clone size: many; J gene: TRBJ1-1
CDR3 DNA: TGTGCCAGTAACCCAGCGGGCGCCACCGGGGAGCTGTTTTTT; CDR3 protein: CASNPAGATGELFF; V gene: TRBV19; D gene: -; clone size: few; J gene: TRBJ2-2
CDR3 DNA: TGTGCCAGTAGTATCAACGGGCAGTACCAAGAGACCCAGTACTTC; CDR3 protein: CASSINGQYQETQYF; V gene: TRBV19; D gene: -; clone size: many; J gene: TRBJ2-5